This TCR beta chain appears in the sequencing data of a study of neurological immune-mediated disorders. Study-level findings and limits: The multiple sclerosis repertoire cluster had no clinical or MRI feature associated with it. Among expanded clones, no CDR3 amino acid sequences were shared across subjects, a pattern suggesting private repertoires in all groups.

This clonotype was seen only a few times. Antigen unknown. It was by 5'RACE with 10-nucleotide random UMIs that the cDNA was made. TCRdb re-called the 5' RACE reads with MiXCR, one entry per CDR3 protein. The table has about 52,000 distinct CDR3 sequences, around 3.5% seen once. The V segment lost 0 bases and the J segment 3 bases; nucleotides outside the gene matches: 5. CDR1 SGDLS and CDR2 YYNGEE come from the germline V gene. CDR3 length: 15 amino acids. The sequencing sample was made of PBMCs. This TCR was sampled from a man aged 55 to 69 with multiple sclerosis. The chain uses TRBV9 and TRBJ1-2; 7 nucleotides agree with TRBD1. This CDR3 is CASSVAIGGDYGYTF. CDR3 nucleotide sequence: TGTGCCAGCAGCGTAGCTATAGGGGGCGACTATGGCTACACCTTC.